Included here is one T cell receptor (beta chain) sequence, with context. This sample is part of a study of blood T cell repertoires in COVID-19. Germline CDR1 and CDR2: SGHRS and YFSETQ. Trimming took off 0 bases at V and 5 bases at J, with 5 bases between the two ends. This CDR3 comprises 13 residues. Assay used: immunoSEQ multiplex PCR; TCRdb lists only in-frame clones, some missing. The top ten hold less than 55% of the sample, which has about 35,000 clones, 70% to 90% seen once. The TCR originated in a human donor in a cohort sampled during active COVID-19. The V call is TRBV5-1, the J call TRBJ2-2, with D unresolved. The material sequenced was peripheral blood. CDR3 in amino acids: CASSLGGTGELFF. As DNA, the CDR3 is TGCGCCAGCAGCTTGGGAGGTACCGGGGAGCTGTTTTTT. The full variable domain, completed using reference TRBV5-1 and TRBJ2-2, is KAGVTQTPRYLIKTRGQQVTLSCSPISGHRSVSWYQQTPGQGLQFLFEYFSETQRNKGNFPGRFSGRQFSNSRSEMNVSTLELGDSALYLCASSLGGTGELFFGEGSRLTVL.